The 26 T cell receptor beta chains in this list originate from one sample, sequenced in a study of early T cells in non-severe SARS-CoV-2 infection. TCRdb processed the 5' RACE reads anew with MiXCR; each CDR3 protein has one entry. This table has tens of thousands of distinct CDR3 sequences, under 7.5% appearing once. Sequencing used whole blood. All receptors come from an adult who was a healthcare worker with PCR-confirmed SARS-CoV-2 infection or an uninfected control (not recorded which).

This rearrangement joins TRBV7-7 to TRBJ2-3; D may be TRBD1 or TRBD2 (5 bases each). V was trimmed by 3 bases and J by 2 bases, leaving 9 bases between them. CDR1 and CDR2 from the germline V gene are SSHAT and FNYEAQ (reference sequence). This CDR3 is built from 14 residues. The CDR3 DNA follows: TGTGCCAGCAGCTTTAGGGACGCCACAGATACGCAGTATTTT. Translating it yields CASSFRDATDTQYF.

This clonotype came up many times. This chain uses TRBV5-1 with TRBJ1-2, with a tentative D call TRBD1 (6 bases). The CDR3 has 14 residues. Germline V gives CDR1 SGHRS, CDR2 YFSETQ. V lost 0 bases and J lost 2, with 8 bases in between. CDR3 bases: TGCGCCAGCAGCTTGGGAGGACAGAACTATGGCTACACCTTC. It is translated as CASSLGGQNYGYTF.

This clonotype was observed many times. The chain's CDR3 is CSASQDGGVYEQYF. CDR3 DNA: TGCAGTGCTAGTCAGGACGGGGGCGTCTACGAGCAGTACTTC. The chain recombines TRBV20-1 with TRBJ2-7; D possibly matches TRBD1 or TRBD2 (6 bases each). Germline-derived CDR1 and CDR2 are DFQATT and SNEGSKA (reference sequence). The ends were cut back, 3 bases at V and 3 bases at J, with 15 bases in the middle. The CDR3 has 14 residues.

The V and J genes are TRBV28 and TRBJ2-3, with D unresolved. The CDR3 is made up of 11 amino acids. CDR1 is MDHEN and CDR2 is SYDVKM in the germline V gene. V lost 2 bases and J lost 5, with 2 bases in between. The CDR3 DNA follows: TGTGCCAGCAGTTTAATAGATACGCAGTATTTT. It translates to CASSLIDTQYF.

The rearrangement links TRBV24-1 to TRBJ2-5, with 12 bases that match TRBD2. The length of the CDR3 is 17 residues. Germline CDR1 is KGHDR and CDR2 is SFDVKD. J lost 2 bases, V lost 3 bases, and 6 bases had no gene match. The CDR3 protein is CATSDRIGLAGQETQYF. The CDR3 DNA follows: TGTGCCACCAGTGATCGAATCGGACTAGCGGGACAAGAGACCCAGTACTTC.

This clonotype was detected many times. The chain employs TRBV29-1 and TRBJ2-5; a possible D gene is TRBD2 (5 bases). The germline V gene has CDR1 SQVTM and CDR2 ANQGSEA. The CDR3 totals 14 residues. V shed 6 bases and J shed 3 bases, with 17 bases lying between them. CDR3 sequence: CSVNVGSSKETQYF. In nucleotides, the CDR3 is TGCAGCGTCAACGTTGGGAGCTCTAAAGAGACCCAGTACTTC.

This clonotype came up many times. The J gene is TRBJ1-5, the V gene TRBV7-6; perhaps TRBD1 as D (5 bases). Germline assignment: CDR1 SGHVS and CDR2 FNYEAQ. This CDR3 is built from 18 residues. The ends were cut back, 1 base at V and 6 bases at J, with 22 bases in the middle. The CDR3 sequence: CASSLEAVGVANSQPQHF. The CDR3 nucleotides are TGTGCCAGCAGCTTAGAAGCAGTAGGGGTTGCCAACAGTCAGCCCCAGCATTTT.

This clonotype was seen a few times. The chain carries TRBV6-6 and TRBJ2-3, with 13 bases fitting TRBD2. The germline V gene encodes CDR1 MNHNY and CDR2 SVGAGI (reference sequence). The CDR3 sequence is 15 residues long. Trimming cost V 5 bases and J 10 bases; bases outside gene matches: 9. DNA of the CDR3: TGTGCCAGCAGTAGAGGGACTAGCGGGGACATTTCGCAGTATTTT. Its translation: CASSRGTSGDISQYF.

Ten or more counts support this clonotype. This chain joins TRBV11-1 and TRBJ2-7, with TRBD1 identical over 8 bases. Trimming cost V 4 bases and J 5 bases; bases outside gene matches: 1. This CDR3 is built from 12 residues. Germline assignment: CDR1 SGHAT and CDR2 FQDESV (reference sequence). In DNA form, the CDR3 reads TGTGCCAGCAGCTCGACAGGGGACGAGCAGTACTTC. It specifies CASSSTGDEQYF.

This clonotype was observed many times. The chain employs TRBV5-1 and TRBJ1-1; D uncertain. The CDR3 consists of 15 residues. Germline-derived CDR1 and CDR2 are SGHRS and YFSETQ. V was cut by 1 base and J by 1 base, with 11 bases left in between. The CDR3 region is CASSLSRVSNTEAFF. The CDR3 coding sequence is TGCGCCAGCAGCTTGAGTAGGGTATCGAACACTGAAGCTTTCTTT.

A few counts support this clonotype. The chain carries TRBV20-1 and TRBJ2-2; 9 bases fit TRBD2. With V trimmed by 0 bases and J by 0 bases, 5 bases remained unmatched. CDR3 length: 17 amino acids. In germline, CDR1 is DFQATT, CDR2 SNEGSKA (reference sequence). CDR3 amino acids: CSARDVLAGSNTGELFF. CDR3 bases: TGCAGTGCTAGAGATGTCCTAGCGGGGTCGAACACCGGGGAGCTGTTTTTT.

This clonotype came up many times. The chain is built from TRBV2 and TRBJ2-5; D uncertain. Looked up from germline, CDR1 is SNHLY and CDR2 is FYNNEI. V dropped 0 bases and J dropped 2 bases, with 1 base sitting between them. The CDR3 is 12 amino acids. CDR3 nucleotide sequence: TGTGCCAGCAGTGAAGCGCAAGAGACCCAGTACTTC. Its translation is CASSEAQETQYF.

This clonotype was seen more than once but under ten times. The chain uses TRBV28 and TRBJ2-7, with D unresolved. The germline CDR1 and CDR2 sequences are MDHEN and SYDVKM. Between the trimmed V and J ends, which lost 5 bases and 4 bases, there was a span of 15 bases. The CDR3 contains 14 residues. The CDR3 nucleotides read TGTGCCAGCAGTCATCTAGTGGCTCCTTACGAGCAGTACTTC. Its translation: CASSHLVAPYEQYF.

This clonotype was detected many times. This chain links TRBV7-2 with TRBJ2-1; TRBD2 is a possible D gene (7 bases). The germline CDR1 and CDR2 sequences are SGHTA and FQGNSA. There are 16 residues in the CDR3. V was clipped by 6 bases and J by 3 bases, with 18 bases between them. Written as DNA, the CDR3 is TGTGCCAGCAGTGGGGGGGGCGCCCCTGGCTACAATGAGCAGTTCTTC. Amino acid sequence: CASSGGGAPGYNEQFF.

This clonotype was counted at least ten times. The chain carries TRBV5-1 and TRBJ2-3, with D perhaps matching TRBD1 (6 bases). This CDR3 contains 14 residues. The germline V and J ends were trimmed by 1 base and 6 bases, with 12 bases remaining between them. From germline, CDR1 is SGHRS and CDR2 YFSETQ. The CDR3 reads CASSLLQGRDTQYF. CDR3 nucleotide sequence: TGCGCCAGCAGCTTGTTACAGGGTAGGGATACGCAGTATTTT. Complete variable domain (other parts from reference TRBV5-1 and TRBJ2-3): KAGVTQTPRYLIKTRGQQVTLSCSPISGHRSVSWYQQTPGQGLQFLFEYFSETQRNKGNFPGRFSGRQFSNSRSEMNVSTLELGDSALYLCASSLLQGRDTQYFGPGTRLTVL.

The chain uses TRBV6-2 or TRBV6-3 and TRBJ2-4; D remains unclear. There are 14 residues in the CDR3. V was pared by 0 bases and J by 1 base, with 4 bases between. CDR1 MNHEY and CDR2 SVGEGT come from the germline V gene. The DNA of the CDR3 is TGTGCCAGCAGTTACTCTGGCGCCAAAAACATTCAGTACTTC. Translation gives CASSYSGAKNIQYF.

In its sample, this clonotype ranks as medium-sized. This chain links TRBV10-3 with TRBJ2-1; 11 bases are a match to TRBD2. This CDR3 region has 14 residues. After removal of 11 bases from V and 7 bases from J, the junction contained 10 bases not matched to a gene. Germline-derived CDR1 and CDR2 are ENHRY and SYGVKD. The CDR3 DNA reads TGTGCCTTGGGGGGGACTAGCGGTGCTAATGAGCAGTTCTTC. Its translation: CALGGTSGANEQFF.

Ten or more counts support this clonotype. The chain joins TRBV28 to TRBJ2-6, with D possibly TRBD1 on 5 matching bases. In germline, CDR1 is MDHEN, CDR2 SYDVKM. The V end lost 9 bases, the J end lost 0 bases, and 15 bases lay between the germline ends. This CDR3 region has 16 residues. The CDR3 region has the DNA TGTGCCAGTAATGGACAAACCCTCTCTGGGGCCAACGTCCTGACTTTC. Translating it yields CASNGQTLSGANVLTF.

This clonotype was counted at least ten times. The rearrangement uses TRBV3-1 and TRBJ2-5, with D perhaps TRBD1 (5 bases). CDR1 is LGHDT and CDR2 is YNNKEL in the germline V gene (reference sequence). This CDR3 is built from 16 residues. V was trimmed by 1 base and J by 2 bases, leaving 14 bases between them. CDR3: CASSQGLGVEQETQYF. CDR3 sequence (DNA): TGTGCCAGCAGCCAAGGCCTAGGGGTAGAACAAGAGACCCAGTACTTC.

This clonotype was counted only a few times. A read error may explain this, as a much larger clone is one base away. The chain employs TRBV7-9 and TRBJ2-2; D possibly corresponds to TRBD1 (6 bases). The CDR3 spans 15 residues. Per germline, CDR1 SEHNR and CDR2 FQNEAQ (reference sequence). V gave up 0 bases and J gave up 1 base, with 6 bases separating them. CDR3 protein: CASSLAGGNTGELFF. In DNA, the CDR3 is TGTGCCAGCAGCTTAGCAGGGGGGAACACCGGGGAGCTGTTTTTT.

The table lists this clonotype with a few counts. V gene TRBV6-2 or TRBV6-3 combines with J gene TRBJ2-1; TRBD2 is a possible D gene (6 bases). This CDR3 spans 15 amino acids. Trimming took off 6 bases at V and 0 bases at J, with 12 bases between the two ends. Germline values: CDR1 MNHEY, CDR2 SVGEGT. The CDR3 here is CASSVGLSSYNEQFF. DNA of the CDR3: TGTGCCAGCAGCGTTGGACTAAGCTCCTACAATGAGCAGTTCTTC.

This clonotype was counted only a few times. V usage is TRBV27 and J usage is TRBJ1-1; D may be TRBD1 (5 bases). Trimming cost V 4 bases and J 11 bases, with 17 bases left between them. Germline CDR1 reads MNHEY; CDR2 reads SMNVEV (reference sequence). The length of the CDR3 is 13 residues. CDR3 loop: CASSSTGSGRAFF. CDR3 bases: TGTGCCAGCAGTTCCACAGGTTCTGGCCGGGCTTTCTTT.

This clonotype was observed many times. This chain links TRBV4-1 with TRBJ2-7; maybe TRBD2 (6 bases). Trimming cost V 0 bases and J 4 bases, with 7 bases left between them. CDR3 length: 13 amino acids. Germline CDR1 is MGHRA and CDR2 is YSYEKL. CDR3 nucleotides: TGCGCCAGCAGCCAAGAAGGAGGGTACGAGCAGTACTTC. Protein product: CASSQEGGYEQYF.

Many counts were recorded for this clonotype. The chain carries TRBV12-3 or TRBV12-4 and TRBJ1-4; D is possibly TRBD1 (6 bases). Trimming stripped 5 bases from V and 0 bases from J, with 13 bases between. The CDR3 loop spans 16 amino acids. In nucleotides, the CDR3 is TGTGCCAGCAGTGTATACAGGGTCCCAACTAATGAAAAACTGTTTTTT. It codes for CASSVYRVPTNEKLFF.

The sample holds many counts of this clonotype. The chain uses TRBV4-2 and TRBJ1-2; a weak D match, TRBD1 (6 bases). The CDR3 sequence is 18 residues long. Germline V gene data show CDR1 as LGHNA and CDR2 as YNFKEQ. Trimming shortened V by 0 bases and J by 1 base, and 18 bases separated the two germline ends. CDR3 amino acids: CASSQELEAGHINYGYTF. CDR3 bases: TGTGCCAGCAGCCAAGAGCTGGAGGCGGGACACATTAACTATGGCTACACCTTC.

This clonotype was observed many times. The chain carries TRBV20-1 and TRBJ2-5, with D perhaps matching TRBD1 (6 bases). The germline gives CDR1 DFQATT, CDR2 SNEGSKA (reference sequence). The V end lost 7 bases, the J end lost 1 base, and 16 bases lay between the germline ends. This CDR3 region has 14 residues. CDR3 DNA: TGCAGTGTCTTGAAAGACAGGATCCAAGAGACCCAGTACTTC. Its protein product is CSVLKDRIQETQYF.